The 32 T cell receptor beta chains given below trace back to one sample, sequenced in a study of beta chain features in type 1 diabetes. Study-wide points: People with Type 1 diabetes carried modestly yet significantly shorter TCRB CDR3s in all four CD4+ subsets.

The study reverse transcribed the entire isolated RNA, so it sequenced expressed TCRB transcripts. Only in-frame clones appear in the TCRdb table, and some are missing; sequencing was by immunoSEQ multiplex PCR. The repertoire holds some 660,000 clones, with 11% to 15% as singletons. These receptors have no known antigen. Sequenced material: naive CD4+ T cells from blood. The receptor source for this set is a young man with type 1 diabetes.

The chain carries TRBV25-1 and TRBJ1-1, with a tentative D call TRBD1 (6 bases). From germline, CDR1 is MGHDK and CDR2 SYGVNS. CDR3 size: 14 residues. V dropped 5 bases and J dropped 13 bases, with 23 bases sitting between them. Here the CDR3 DNA reads TGTGCCAGCAGTATCCAAAGGTTGGACAGAGGGTATTTCTTT. It translates to CASSIQRLDRGYFF.

V is TRBV5-4 and J is TRBJ2-1; no definite D call. The germline V gene encodes CDR1 SGHNT and CDR2 YYREEE (reference sequence). Trimming shortened V by 4 bases and J by 6 bases, and 11 bases separated the two germline ends. CDR3 length: 13 residues. Here the CDR3 DNA reads TGTGCCAGCAGCCCCCTCAGACGCAATGAGCAGTTCTTC. It codes for CASSPLRRNEQFF.

CDR3 nucleotide sequence: TGTGCCAGCAGTTTATCGGGACTAGTTACGCAGTATTTT. Translation gives CASSLSGLVTQYF. This sequence joins TRBV27 and TRBJ2-3, with TRBD2 matching over 8 bases. The CDR3 consists of 13 residues. From germline, CDR1 is MNHEY and CDR2 SMNVEV (reference sequence). The V gene end was trimmed by 0 bases and the J gene end by 8 bases; junction bases not matched to a gene: 1.

This chain uses TRBV6-1 with TRBJ2-1; 10 bases map to TRBD2. V trimming: 3 bases; J trimming: 4 bases; junction bases outside the gene matches: 6. Germline V CDR1 and CDR2: MNHNS, SASEGT. The CDR3 length is 16 residues. CDR3 sequence: CASSDSGRGLYNEQFF. The CDR3, as DNA: TGTGCCAGCAGTGACAGCGGGAGGGGACTATACAATGAGCAGTTCTTC.

This clone has more than one count but fewer than ten. This chain uses TRBV30 with TRBJ2-1; D unclear. The CDR3 spans 12 residues. Per germline, CDR1 GTSNPN and CDR2 SVGIG (reference sequence). Between the trimmed V and J ends, which lost 1 base and 9 bases, there was a span of 10 bases. CDR3 DNA sequence: TGTGCCTGGAGTGATAGGCTCGGTGAGCAGTTCTTC. The encoded protein is CAWSDRLGEQFF.

The rearrangement uses TRBV4-1 and TRBJ1-2; a possible D gene is TRBD1 (5 bases). Between the trimmed V and J ends, which lost 0 bases and 4 bases, there was a span of 9 bases. Germline CDR1 MGHRA, CDR2 YSYEKL. This CDR3 has 14 amino acids. The CDR3 protein is CASSQEGDGYGYTF. CDR3 DNA sequence: TGCGCCAGCAGCCAAGAAGGGGATGGCTATGGCTACACCTTC.

The table lists this clone with a few counts. This rearrangement joins TRBV10-3 to TRBJ2-1; D gene unclear. V lost 6 bases and J 0 bases, leaving 12 bases between the germline ends. The CDR3 has 15 amino acids. Germline lookup yields CDR1 ENHRY and CDR2 SYGVKD. This CDR3 is CAIRGTESSYNEQFF. For the CDR3, the DNA is TGTGCCATCAGGGGAACCGAGAGCTCCTACAATGAGCAGTTCTTC.

This clone was picked up a small number of times. J is TRBJ1-4 and V is TRBV30, with 7 bases matching TRBD1. Germline V gene sequence: CDR1 GTSNPN, CDR2 SVGIG (reference sequence). With 1 base clipped from V and 0 bases from J, the junction kept 2 bases outside the gene matches. The length of the CDR3 is 15 residues. CDR3 loop: CAWSAGTATNEKLFF. In DNA, the CDR3 is TGTGCCTGGAGTGCGGGGACAGCAACTAATGAAAAACTGTTTTTT.

This chain links TRBV7-9 with TRBJ1-1; no clear D. V dropped 3 bases and J dropped 1 base, with 12 bases sitting between them. The CDR3 loop spans 15 amino acids. CDR1 SEHNR and CDR2 FQNEAQ come from the germline V gene (reference sequence). The CDR3 here is CASSLGSGPNTEAFF. The CDR3 DNA sequence: TGTGCCAGCAGCTTGGGTTCTGGGCCGAACACTGAAGCTTTCTTT.

This clone was counted only a few times. The CDR3 region has the DNA TGCGCCAGCAGCGTCCCCGGGGATGAAAAACTGTTTTTT. Its translation: CASSVPGDEKLFF. V and J are TRBV5-1 and TRBJ1-4; unclear D gene. Trimming took off 4 bases at V and 6 bases at J, with 10 bases between the two ends. Germline-derived CDR1 and CDR2 are SGHRS and YFSETQ. This CDR3 comprises 13 residues.

V is TRBV21-1 and J is TRBJ1-2. TRBV21-1 is annotated as a pseudogene. This CDR3 region has 16 residues. The CDR3 DNA follows: TGTGCCAGCAGCAAAGGAATCCTGGGGACGAGCTATGGCTACACCTTC. The encoded protein is CASSKGILGTSYGYTF.

The rearrangement links TRBV10-2 to TRBJ1-6; unclear D gene. The CDR3 totals 16 residues. Germline CDR1 WSHSY, CDR2 SAAADI. With 0 bases removed from V and 8 bases from J, the gap between germline ends came to 14 bases. CDR3 sequence reads: CASSESRGLRHSPLHF. The CDR3 DNA sequence: TGCGCCAGCAGTGAGTCGAGAGGGCTTAGGCATTCACCCCTCCACTTT.

V usage is TRBV10-3 and J usage is TRBJ1-2; 8 nucleotides line up with TRBD1. The germline V gene has CDR1 ENHRY and CDR2 SYGVKD. Trimming removed 10 bases from V and 7 bases from J; junction bases left unmatched: 14. CDR3 length: 14 residues. The CDR3 loop is CATETGAGRSGYTF. As DNA, the CDR3 is TGTGCCACTGAGACAGGGGCGGGGCGTAGTGGCTACACCTTC.

This clone was seen only a few times. The chain combines TRBV7-2 with TRBJ2-1; no definite D call. Germline V lookup: CDR1 SGHTA, CDR2 FQGNSA. The CDR3 totals 13 residues. The germline V and J ends were trimmed by 4 bases and 4 bases, with 8 bases remaining between them. CDR3 in DNA: TGTGCCAGCAGCTCATCCCGGTACAATGAGCAGTTCTTC. Its protein is CASSSSRYNEQFF.

The chain carries TRBV7-2 and TRBJ2-7, with 9 bases matching TRBD1. V shed 3 bases, J shed 6 bases, and the junction held 6 bases outside the gene matches. This CDR3 spans 14 amino acids. The germline V gene has CDR1 SGHTA and CDR2 FQGNSA. The DNA of the CDR3 is TGTGCCAGCAGCTTGGGGACAGGGTTACGCGAGCAGTACTTC. It specifies CASSLGTGLREQYF.

The chain joins TRBV7-2 to TRBJ1-6; no clear D gene. In germline, CDR1 is SGHTA, CDR2 FQGNSA. Trimming took off 1 base at V and 7 bases at J, with 8 bases between the two ends. This CDR3 is built from 14 residues. CDR3 bases: TGTGCCAGCAGCTTAGGGGTTGGGAATTCACCCCTCCACTTT. Translated, it gives CASSLGVGNSPLHF.

In its sample, this clone was seen many times. V and J are TRBV14 and TRBJ1-5, with D tentatively TRBD1 (5 bases). V shed 4 bases and J shed 10 bases, with 17 bases lying between them. The length of the CDR3 is 14 residues. Germline loops: CDR1 SGHDN, CDR2 FVKESK. CDR3 sequence: CASSLQGSVSPQHF. CDR3 nucleotide sequence: TGTGCCAGCAGCCTCCAGGGCAGTGTGTCTCCCCAGCATTTT.

This clone was found a few times. The chain joins TRBV30 to TRBJ2-1; no clear D. This CDR3 is 13 amino acids long. Trimming removed 2 bases from V and 3 bases from J, with 8 bases in between. Germline CDR1 reads GTSNPN; CDR2 reads SVGIG (reference sequence). DNA of the CDR3: TGTGCCTGGAGTAAGGCAGTCTACAATGAGCAGTTCTTC. Its translation is CAWSKAVYNEQFF. The full variable domain, its missing parts supplied by reference TRBV30 and TRBJ2-1, is SQTIHQWPATLVQPVGSPLSLECTVEGTSNPNLYWYRQAAGRGLQLLFYSVGIGQISSEVPQNLSASRPQDRQFILSSKKLLLSDSGFYLCAWSKAVYNEQFFGPGTRLTVL.

The chain is built from TRBV15 and TRBJ2-3; D possibly uses TRBD1 or TRBD2 (5 bases each). V dropped 1 base and J dropped 4 bases, with 12 bases sitting between them. Germline V gene data show CDR1 as LNHNV and CDR2 as YYDKDF (reference sequence). The CDR3 is 15 amino acids. The CDR3 DNA is TGTGCCACCAGCAGAGCGGGGCTGGTCGCAGATACGCAGTATTTT. Translating gives CATSRAGLVADTQYF.

This chain connects TRBV9 to TRBJ2-1; TRBD2 matches 9 bases. Germline CDR1 SGDLS, CDR2 YYNGEE. Trimming took 0 bases from V and 4 from J; bases not matched to a gene: 11. The CDR3 is 18 amino acids. This CDR3 is CASSVGERGAPLYNEQFF. CDR3 DNA sequence: TGTGCCAGCAGCGTAGGGGAGCGGGGGGCCCCGCTATACAATGAGCAGTTCTTC.

This clone was seen a handful of times. This CDR3 is also generated by other DNA sequences in the sample. This rearrangement joins TRBV5-6 to TRBJ2-1; a possible D gene is TRBD2 (6 bases). The germline V and J ends were trimmed by 0 bases and 7 bases, with 8 bases remaining between them. The length of the CDR3 is 13 residues. Germline CDR1 SGHDT, CDR2 YYEEEE. CDR3 region: CASSLAGGNEQFF. CDR3 sequence (DNA): TGTGCCAGCAGCTTGGCTGGAGGGAATGAGCAGTTCTTC.

The rearrangement joins TRBV7-6 to TRBJ2-3; TRBD1 might be the D (6 bases). Germline lookup yields CDR1 SGHVS and CDR2 FNYEAQ. V was trimmed by 1 base and J by 5 bases, leaving 16 bases between them. CDR3 length: 16 residues. The CDR3 reads CASSLGGTGTQDTQYF. CDR3 coding DNA: TGTGCCAGCAGCTTAGGTGGCACAGGGACCCAAGATACGCAGTATTTT.

The table lists this clone with a few counts. The chain employs TRBV10-1 and TRBJ1-2; 8 positions match TRBD1. The CDR3 spans 13 residues. CDR1 and CDR2 (germline): WNHNN, SYGVQD (reference sequence). V trimming: 3 bases; J trimming: 4 bases; junction bases outside the gene matches: 1. Here the CDR3 reads CASSDGQGYGYTF. The CDR3 DNA sequence: TGCGCCAGCAGTGACGGACAGGGCTATGGCTACACCTTC.

This clone was seen a few times. The chain recombines TRBV4-3 with TRBJ1-1; 8 positions match TRBD1. The ends lost 0 bases at V and 7 bases at J; junction bases unmatched: 10. CDR3 length: 16 amino acids. In germline, CDR1 is LGHNA, CDR2 YSLEER. CDR3 sequence reads: CASSQDNAGGRGEAFF. The CDR3, as DNA: TGCGCCAGCAGCCAAGATAATGCAGGGGGCAGAGGTGAAGCTTTCTTT.

The gene calls are TRBV30 and TRBJ1-5, with TRBD1 identical over 8 bases. Germline V CDR1 and CDR2: GTSNPN, SVGIG (reference sequence). The CDR3 runs 20 residues. The trim removed 2 bases at V and 1 base at J, leaving 19 bases unmatched. This chain's CDR3 is CAWSRVRVRGPFGSNQPQHF. In DNA, the CDR3 is TGTGCCTGGAGTCGGGTACGTGTCAGGGGGCCCTTCGGGAGCAATCAGCCCCAGCATTTT.

This clone was seen a handful of times. The genes are TRBV30 and TRBJ2-3; D possibly matches TRBD1 or TRBD2 (5 bases each). Per germline, CDR1 GTSNPN and CDR2 SVGIG (reference sequence). The CDR3 contains 14 residues. With 4 bases removed from V and 1 base from J, the gap between germline ends came to 12 bases. CDR3 coding DNA: TGTGCCTGGAACAGAGGGACCCGCACAGATACGCAGTATTTT. Translation gives CAWNRGTRTDTQYF.

The CDR3 region has the DNA TGTGCCTGGGTGCGTCGGGACGGTTCCTACGAGCAGTACTTC. Encoded protein: CAWVRRDGSYEQYF. V gene TRBV30 combines with J gene TRBJ2-7; tentatively, D is TRBD1 or TRBD2 (5 bases each). V was trimmed by 5 bases and J by 1 base, leaving 15 bases between them. Germline V gene lookup returns CDR1 GTSNPN and CDR2 SVGIG (reference sequence). The CDR3 is made up of 14 amino acids.

The chain is built from TRBV6-5 and TRBJ2-5; D is perhaps TRBD1 (5 bases). Looked up from germline, CDR1 is MNHEY and CDR2 is SVGAGI. There are 14 residues in the CDR3. The germline V and J ends were trimmed by 4 bases and 5 bases, with 14 bases remaining between them. This chain's CDR3 is CASSFDSSGETQYF. As DNA, the CDR3 is TGTGCCAGCAGTTTCGACAGTTCGGGCGAGACCCAGTACTTC.

This clone has only a few counts. This rearrangement joins TRBV18 to TRBJ2-1; the D gene is possibly TRBD2 (5 bases). The CDR3 consists of 14 residues. V lost 1 base, J lost 8 bases, and 12 bases lay in between. Germline V gene lookup returns CDR1 KGHSH and CDR2 LQKENI. CDR3 in DNA: TGTGCCAGCTCACCACGGCTGCAGGAGGATGAGCAGTTCTTC. Its protein is CASSPRLQEDEQFF.

The chain recombines TRBV9 with TRBJ2-2; no firm D call. There are 14 residues in the CDR3. Germline lookup yields CDR1 SGDLS and CDR2 YYNGEE. Trimming cost V 3 bases and J 1 base, with 7 bases left between them. The CDR3 sequence: CASSADLNTGELFF. CDR3 coding DNA: TGTGCCAGCAGCGCGGACCTGAACACCGGGGAGCTGTTTTTT.

This clone has more than one count but fewer than ten. The CDR3 spells CASNPLTDYYEQYF. The CDR3 bases are TGTGCCAGCAACCCTCTGACAGATTACTACGAGCAGTACTTC. The chain joins TRBV5-6 to TRBJ2-7; a weak D match, TRBD1 (5 bases). Deletions cut 6 bases from V and 3 bases from J, with 16 bases between. Germline V gene data show CDR1 as SGHDT and CDR2 as YYEEEE. The CDR3 consists of 14 residues.

This clone has a handful of counts. The V and J genes are TRBV29-1 and TRBJ2-7; 10 bases match TRBD2. Germline assignment: CDR1 SQVTM and CDR2 ANQGSEA. Trimming cost V 2 bases and J 7 bases; bases outside gene matches: 8. The CDR3 is 14 residues long. In nucleotides, the CDR3 is TGCAGCGTTGAATCCCTAGCGGGAGAGCAAGAGCAGTACTTC. This sequence encodes CSVESLAGEQEQYF.